This is a list of T cell receptor beta chains from one sample in a study of cytomegalovirus exposure and HLA in healthy donors. Sequencing was performed with immunoSEQ multiplex PCR; in TCRdb, only in-frame clones are kept and a portion is missing. This sample has about 170,000 clones, with under 90% found just once. Specimen: PBMCs. These receptors all come from a male donor in good health and CMV-seronegative. Each CDR3 is given with its conserved first and last residue. Fields, in order: J gene, V gene, clone size, D gene, CDR3 DNA, CDR3 protein. The D gene is left open where the match is weak. Clone size is not always given. Where it is, it says once, few, many or a class for expanded clones.

J gene: TRBJ2-7; V gene: TRBV19; clone size: .; D gene: .; CDR3 DNA: TGTGCCAGTAGTGGTGGAAAGGGGATCTACGAGCAGTACTTC; CDR3 protein: CASSGGKGIYEQYF
J gene: TRBJ1-2; V gene: TRBV5-8; clone size: .; D gene: .; CDR3 DNA: TGTGCCAGCACCCAACAGGTTAACTATGGCTACACCTTC; CDR3 protein: CASTQQVNYGYTF
J gene: TRBJ2-2; V gene: TRBV7-9; clone size: few; D gene: .; CDR3 DNA: TGTGCCAGCAACGTAGCGGCCCCCGGGGAGCTGTTTTTT; CDR3 protein: CASNVAAPGELFF
J gene: TRBJ1-3; V gene: TRBV5-1; clone size: once; D gene: .; CDR3 DNA: TGCGCCAGCAGCCCTCAAACAGGGAGAGGAAACACCATATATTTT; CDR3 protein: CASSPQTGRGNTIYF
J gene: TRBJ1-1; V gene: TRBV27; clone size: .; D gene: .; CDR3 DNA: TGTGCCAGTAGAACTGGTTTCGACACTGAAGCTTTCTTT; CDR3 protein: CASRTGFDTEAFF
J gene: TRBJ1-5; V gene: TRBV4-2; clone size: .; D gene: TRBD1; CDR3 DNA: TGTGCCAGCAGCCTGACAGGGAAGGCCCAGCATTTT; CDR3 protein: CASSLTGKAQHF
J gene: TRBJ1-1; V gene: TRBV7-9; clone size: .; D gene: .; CDR3 DNA: TGTGCCAGCAGCTCGGGGGGGTCGATTAACACTGAAGCTTTCTTT; CDR3 protein: CASSSGGSINTEAFF
J gene: TRBJ1-2; V gene: TRBV21-1; clone size: .; D gene: .; CDR3 DNA: TGTGCCAGCAGCAAAGTCCGCCAGGGGGCTCCCTATGGCTACACCTTC; CDR3 protein: CASSKVRQGAPYGYTF
J gene: TRBJ2-7; V gene: TRBV9; clone size: .; D gene: TRBD1; CDR3 DNA: TGTGCCAGCAGCGTAGCAGGGGGTCCCTACGAGCAGTACTTC; CDR3 protein: CASSVAGGPYEQYF
J gene: TRBJ1-4; V gene: TRBV7-6; clone size: .; D gene: TRBD1; CDR3 DNA: TGTGCCAGCAGTCAAGGGACAGGGGGTGGTGAAAAACTGTTTTTT; CDR3 protein: CASSQGTGGGEKLFF
J gene: TRBJ2-7; V gene: TRBV5-4; clone size: .; D gene: .; CDR3 DNA: TGTGCCAGCAGCTCCTACCTCCCAGGGTTGTACGAGCAGTACTTC; CDR3 protein: CASSSYLPGLYEQYF
J gene: TRBJ1-4; V gene: TRBV5-1; clone size: .; D gene: TRBD1; CDR3 DNA: TGCGCCAGCAGTACGGGACAGGGGGCGTTGAACGAAAAACTGTTTTTT; CDR3 protein: CASSTGQGALNEKLFF
J gene: TRBJ2-5; V gene: TRBV19; clone size: .; D gene: TRBD1; CDR3 DNA: TGTGCCAGTAGTATCCGGGACAGGGATGGGAAGACCCAGTACTTC; CDR3 protein: CASSIRDRDGKTQYF
J gene: TRBJ1-5; V gene: TRBV7-9; clone size: .; D gene: TRBD1; CDR3 DNA: TGTGCCAGCAGCCTAGAAGGACAGGGTGGATGGCAGCCCCAGCATTTT; CDR3 protein: CASSLEGQGGWQPQHF
J gene: TRBJ1-2; V gene: TRBV6-5; clone size: .; D gene: .; CDR3 DNA: TGTGCCAGCAGTTACTCGAACGGGATCTATGGCTACACCTTC; CDR3 protein: CASSYSNGIYGYTF
J gene: TRBJ1-2; V gene: TRBV10-3; clone size: .; D gene: .; CDR3 DNA: TGTGCCATCAGTGAGTCACGCACCCGCCGGGGGAGCGATGGCTACACCTTC; CDR3 protein: CAISESRTRRGSDGYTF
J gene: TRBJ1-1; V gene: TRBV11-2; clone size: .; D gene: .; CDR3 DNA: TGTGCCAGCATGACAGGAATGAACACTGAAGCTTTCTTT; CDR3 protein: CASMTGMNTEAFF
J gene: TRBJ2-3; V gene: TRBV5-5; clone size: .; D gene: .; CDR3 DNA: TGTGCCAGCAGCTTGGGAAGCCAACTCACAGATACGCAGTATTTT; CDR3 protein: CASSLGSQLTDTQYF
J gene: TRBJ2-2; V gene: TRBV7-2; clone size: .; D gene: TRBD2; CDR3 DNA: TGTGCCAGCAGCTACGCAGCGGGAAACGGGGAGCTGTTTTTT; CDR3 protein: CASSYAAGNGELFF
J gene: TRBJ2-3; V gene: TRBV11-1; clone size: .; D gene: TRBD1; CDR3 DNA: TGTGCCAGCAGCCACCCGACAGGGGCGCAGTATTTT; CDR3 protein: CASSHPTGAQYF
J gene: TRBJ2-2; V gene: TRBV28; clone size: .; D gene: .; CDR3 DNA: TGTGCCAGCAGTTTACTACAGGTGTTAACCGGGGAGCTGTTTTTT; CDR3 protein: CASSLLQVLTGELFF
J gene: TRBJ2-5; V gene: TRBV6-5; clone size: few; D gene: .; CDR3 DNA: TGTGCCAGCAGTTACTCGATACAGCAAGAGACCCAGTACTTC; CDR3 protein: CASSYSIQQETQYF
J gene: TRBJ1-1; V gene: TRBV6-1; clone size: .; D gene: TRBD1; CDR3 DNA: TGTGCCAGCAGTGAGATCCCGGGACAGGGAGAAGCTTTCTTT; CDR3 protein: CASSEIPGQGEAFF
J gene: TRBJ2-3; V gene: TRBV10-1; clone size: few; D gene: .; CDR3 DNA: TGCGCCAGCAGTGCTTCGGGGTCAGATACGCAGTATTTT; CDR3 protein: CASSASGSDTQYF
J gene: TRBJ2-7; V gene: TRBV6-6; clone size: few; D gene: TRBD2; CDR3 DNA: TGTGCCAGCAGTTACGGGACTAGCTCCTACGAGCAGTACTTC; CDR3 protein: CASSYGTSSYEQYF
J gene: TRBJ2-7; V gene: TRBV5-6; clone size: .; D gene: .; CDR3 DNA: TGTGCCAGCAGCTTGCCCCACACGGGGACAAGCTCCTACGAGCAGTACTTC; CDR3 protein: CASSLPHTGTSSYEQYF
J gene: TRBJ1-2; V gene: TRBV5-1; clone size: .; D gene: .; CDR3 DNA: TGCGCCAGCAGCCCAACCATGACAGTCAATGGCTACACCTTC; CDR3 protein: CASSPTMTVNGYTF
J gene: TRBJ1-1; V gene: TRBV10-1; clone size: few; D gene: .; CDR3 DNA: TGCGCCAGCAGTGAGTCGGCACCATACACTGAAGCTTTCTTT; CDR3 protein: CASSESAPYTEAFF
J gene: TRBJ1-1; V gene: TRBV29-1; clone size: few; D gene: TRBD1; CDR3 DNA: TGCAGCGTCAAGCCTGGGACAGGGGATATGGGTGAAGCTTTCTTT; CDR3 protein: CSVKPGTGDMGEAFF
J gene: TRBJ2-3; V gene: TRBV4-2; clone size: .; D gene: TRBD2; CDR3 DNA: TGTGCCAGCAGCCAAGTCGCGGGGGGTAGCACAGATACGCAGTATTTT; CDR3 protein: CASSQVAGGSTDTQYF
J gene: TRBJ1-1; V gene: TRBV28; clone size: once; D gene: .; CDR3 DNA: TGTGCCAGCAGTTTAATAGCCGGAACTAACACTGAAGCTTTCTTT; CDR3 protein: CASSLIAGTNTEAFF
J gene: TRBJ1-4; V gene: TRBV5-1; clone size: .; D gene: TRBD1; CDR3 DNA: TGCGCCAGCAGCTTCCCCCGGGACAGGGGTCGAAATGAAAAACTGTTTTTT; CDR3 protein: CASSFPRDRGRNEKLFF
J gene: TRBJ2-2; V gene: TRBV30; clone size: .; D gene: TRBD1; CDR3 DNA: TGTGCCTACTCCCCGGGGACAGGGCTCACCGGGGAGCTGTTTTTT; CDR3 protein: CAYSPGTGLTGELFF
J gene: TRBJ1-2; V gene: TRBV4-1; clone size: .; D gene: .; CDR3 DNA: TGCGCCAGCAGCCCCGACCCCGGGTCCCGGCCCTGGGGCTACACCTTC; CDR3 protein: CASSPDPGSRPWGYTF
J gene: TRBJ2-3; V gene: TRBV7-8; clone size: .; D gene: TRBD2; CDR3 DNA: TGTGCCAGCAGCTCCCTCCCCCGGGCGGGGGGAAGGTCAGATACGCAGTATTTT; CDR3 protein: CASSSLPRAGGRSDTQYF
J gene: TRBJ1-1; V gene: TRBV28; clone size: .; D gene: .; CDR3 DNA: TGTGCCAGCAACGAGGACACTGAAGCTTTCTTT; CDR3 protein: CASNEDTEAFF
J gene: TRBJ1-1; V gene: TRBV30; clone size: .; D gene: TRBD1; CDR3 DNA: TGTGCCTGGACGTTCGGGACAGGGTACACTGAAGCTTTCTTT; CDR3 protein: CAWTFGTGYTEAFF
J gene: TRBJ2-1; V gene: TRBV6-5; clone size: .; D gene: TRBD2; CDR3 DNA: TGTGCCAGCAGTTACTTTAGCGGGAGTGGCTACAATGAGCAGTTCTTC; CDR3 protein: CASSYFSGSGYNEQFF
J gene: TRBJ1-2; V gene: TRBV5-1; clone size: .; D gene: TRBD1; CDR3 DNA: TGCGCCAGCAGCTTGGCCGGGACAGGGGGCGAGGGCTACACCTTC; CDR3 protein: CASSLAGTGGEGYTF
J gene: TRBJ1-3; V gene: TRBV2; clone size: .; D gene: TRBD1; CDR3 DNA: TGTGCCAGCAGTGCGACCGGGACAGCCAGGGGCTCTGGAAACACCATATATTTT; CDR3 protein: CASSATGTARGSGNTIYF
J gene: TRBJ1-2; V gene: TRBV19; clone size: .; D gene: TRBD1; CDR3 DNA: TGTGCCAGTAGTCCCAGGACAGGGGTCGTTGATGGCTACACCTTC; CDR3 protein: CASSPRTGVVDGYTF
J gene: TRBJ2-1; V gene: TRBV18; clone size: few; D gene: TRBD1; CDR3 DNA: TGTGCCAGCTCACGGGGACAGGGGAATGAGCAGTTCTTC; CDR3 protein: CASSRGQGNEQFF
J gene: TRBJ2-3; V gene: TRBV7-9; clone size: .; D gene: TRBD2; CDR3 DNA: TGTGCCAGCCGGCGGACTAGCGGGGGGGCGGGAGATACGCAGTATTTT; CDR3 protein: CASRRTSGGAGDTQYF
J gene: TRBJ2-2; V gene: TRBV9; clone size: .; D gene: .; CDR3 DNA: TGTGCCAGCAGCGTAGAGCGCACCGTATCCCCCTCGGGGGAGCTGTTTTTT; CDR3 protein: CASSVERTVSPSGELFF
J gene: TRBJ2-3; V gene: TRBV10-3; clone size: .; D gene: .; CDR3 DNA: TGTGCCATCAGTGCTAGGGCAGGGACAGATACGCAGTATTTT; CDR3 protein: CAISARAGTDTQYF
J gene: TRBJ1-2; V gene: TRBV7-8; clone size: .; D gene: .; CDR3 DNA: TGTGCCAGCAGCTTGGGCCACAGGGACTATGGCTACACCTTC; CDR3 protein: CASSLGHRDYGYTF
J gene: TRBJ2-7; V gene: TRBV6-1; clone size: .; D gene: TRBD2; CDR3 DNA: TGTGCCAGCAGTGGCGGGGACGTAGCGGGCGACTCCTACGAGCAGTACTTC; CDR3 protein: CASSGGDVAGDSYEQYF
J gene: TRBJ1-6; V gene: TRBV7-9; clone size: .; D gene: TRBD1; CDR3 DNA: TGTTCCAGCAGCCGCGAGGGGGCAAATAATTCACCCCTCCACTTT; CDR3 protein: CSSSREGANNSPLHF
J gene: TRBJ2-1; V gene: TRBV27; clone size: .; D gene: TRBD2; CDR3 DNA: TGTGCCAGCAGTTTGCGGGAGGGCTATGAGCAGTTCTTC; CDR3 protein: CASSLREGYEQFF
J gene: TRBJ2-3; V gene: TRBV28; clone size: few; D gene: TRBD2; CDR3 DNA: TGTGCCAGCAGTTGGGGGGCGGCTAGCGGGAGGACGAGCACAGATACGCAGTATTTT; CDR3 protein: CASSWGAASGRTSTDTQYF
J gene: TRBJ2-7; V gene: TRBV9; clone size: .; D gene: .; CDR3 DNA: TGTGCCAGCAGCGGCCGGGACAACTCCTACGAGCAGTACTTC; CDR3 protein: CASSGRDNSYEQYF
J gene: TRBJ1-2; V gene: TRBV7-3; clone size: .; D gene: .; CDR3 DNA: TGTGCCAGCAGCTTACGGGGGGCAGTTAACTATGGCTACACCTTC; CDR3 protein: CASSLRGAVNYGYTF
J gene: TRBJ2-2; V gene: TRBV5-1; clone size: .; D gene: .; CDR3 DNA: TGCGCCAGCAGCTTGGTTTTTGGGGGGACCGGGGAGCTGTTTTTT; CDR3 protein: CASSLVFGGTGELFF